Each of the 10 T cell receptor beta chains below was sequenced from the same sample in a study of blood T cell repertoires in COVID-19. Clones were read by immunoSEQ multiplex PCR, and TCRdb kept only the in-frame ones, dropping some. The table has about 190,000 clones, 65% to 80% seen once. Specimen: PBMCs or T cells enriched from blood (not recorded which). The receptor source for this set is a woman in her forties or fifties with acute COVID-19.

This rearrangement joins TRBV6-5 to TRBJ1-6; 10 positions agree with TRBD1. With 0 bases clipped from V and 10 bases from J, the junction kept 0 bases outside the gene matches. The CDR3 is made up of 14 amino acids. The V gene's germline CDR1 is MNHEY and CDR2 SVGAGI. The CDR3 nucleotides are TGTGCCAGCAGTTACTCGGGACAGGGGTCACCCCTCCACTTT. As protein: CASSYSGQGSPLHF.

The chain has TRBV25-1 and TRBJ2-2; 8 bases fit TRBD1. J gave up 4 bases and V 6 bases, and 7 bases lay outside the gene matches. The germline V gene encodes CDR1 MGHDK and CDR2 SYGVNS. The CDR3 extends over 15 amino acids. CDR3 in amino acids: CASRVVTGGTGELFF. The CDR3 DNA is TGTGCCAGCAGAGTAGTAACAGGGGGCACCGGGGAGCTGTTTTTT.

This clone was recorded once. V usage is TRBV6-5 and J usage is TRBJ1-3, with no clear D. CDR1 is MNHEY and CDR2 is SVGAGI in the germline V gene. The CDR3 spans 15 residues. Trimming removed 1 base at V and 3 bases at J, with 10 bases between. The CDR3 DNA is TGTGCCAGCAGTTACTGGCCCCAGTTTGGAAACACCATATATTTT. It yields the protein CASSYWPQFGNTIYF.

The genes are TRBV6-5 and TRBJ1-1, with D maybe TRBD1 (5 bases). Germline values: CDR1 MNHEY, CDR2 SVGAGI. Between the trimmed V and J ends, which lost 0 bases and 3 bases, there was a span of 11 bases. CDR3 length equals 15 residues. Here the CDR3 reads CASSYSRWGHTEAFF. The CDR3 DNA is TGTGCCAGCAGTTACTCGAGGTGGGGCCACACTGAAGCTTTCTTT.

The gene calls are TRBV7-2 and TRBJ1-1; TRBD1 matches 9 bases. V shed 1 base and J 6 bases; nucleotides not matched to a gene: 3. CDR3 size: 14 residues. Per the germline V gene, CDR1 is SGHTA and CDR2 is FQGNSA. This CDR3 reads CASSLGTGGSEAFF. The CDR3 region has the DNA TGTGCCAGCAGCTTAGGAACAGGGGGCTCTGAAGCTTTCTTT.

The chain recombines TRBV19 with TRBJ1-1; TRBD1 might be the D (6 bases). Germline CDR1 is LNHDA and CDR2 is SQIVND (reference sequence). The V end was cut by 3 bases, the J end by 7 bases, with 27 bases between. The CDR3 is 18 amino acids. The CDR3 DNA is TGTGCCAGTAGTATCGTAGGGCAGGGGCGCCATGTTCGGGGTGAAGCTTTCTTT. Amino acid sequence: CASSIVGQGRHVRGEAFF.

The rearrangement uses TRBV18 and TRBJ2-4; the match to TRBD1 covers 7 bases. There are 15 residues in the CDR3. V gave up 3 bases and J gave up 5 bases; unmatched junction bases: 7. From germline, CDR1 is KGHSH and CDR2 LQKENI. CDR3 bases: TGTGCCAGCTCACCGAGGACAGGTTCGGAAAACATTCAGTACTTC. Its protein is CASSPRTGSENIQYF.

The J gene is TRBJ1-1, the V gene TRBV7-2; possible D gene TRBD1, 6 bases. The CDR3 loop spans 14 amino acids. Trimming shortened V by 6 bases and J by 11 bases, and 22 bases separated the two germline ends. CDR1 is SGHTA and CDR2 is FQGNSA in the germline V gene. The CDR3 DNA sequence: TGTGCCAGCAGTGGTCGGACAGTACTAACCGAGGCTTTCTTT. Translating it yields CASSGRTVLTEAFF.

The V call is TRBV18, the J call TRBJ2-2, with a tentative D call TRBD2 (5 bases). The CDR3 is made up of 16 amino acids. V was trimmed by 3 bases and J by 2 bases, leaving 13 bases between them. Germline assignment: CDR1 KGHSH and CDR2 LQKENI. In DNA, the CDR3 is TGTGCCAGCTCACCTCTCGGAGGAGTAAACACCGGGGAGCTGTTTTTT. Protein product: CASSPLGGVNTGELFF.

The chain joins TRBV19 to TRBJ2-6; possibly TRBD1 for D (5 bases). This CDR3 has 14 amino acids. CDR1 and CDR2 (germline): LNHDA, SQIVND (reference sequence). V shed 3 bases and J shed 7 bases, with 10 bases lying between them. The CDR3: CASSIPGPANVLTF. The DNA of the CDR3 is TGTGCCAGTAGTATCCCAGGGCCAGCCAACGTCCTGACTTTC.